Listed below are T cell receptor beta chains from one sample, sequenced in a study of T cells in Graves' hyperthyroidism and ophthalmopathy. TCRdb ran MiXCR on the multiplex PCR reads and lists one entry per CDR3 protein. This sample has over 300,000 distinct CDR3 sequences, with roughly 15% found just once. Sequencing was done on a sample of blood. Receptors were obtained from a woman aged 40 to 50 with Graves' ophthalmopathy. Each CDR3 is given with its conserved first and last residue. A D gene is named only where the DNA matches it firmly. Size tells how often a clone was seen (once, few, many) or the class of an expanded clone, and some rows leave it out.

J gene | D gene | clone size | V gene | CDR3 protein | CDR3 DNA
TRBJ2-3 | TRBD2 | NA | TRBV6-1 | CASSGTSGGPTDTQYF | TGTGCCAGCAGCGGGACTAGCGGGGGGCCAACAGATACGCAGTATTTT
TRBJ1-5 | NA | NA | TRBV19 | CASSIGPYLPQHF | TGTGCCAGTAGTATAGGGCCCTACCTGCCCCAGCATTTT
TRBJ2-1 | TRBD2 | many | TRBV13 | CASSPPTSGNEQFF | TGTGCCAGCAGCCCGCCGACTAGCGGTAATGAGCAGTTCTTC
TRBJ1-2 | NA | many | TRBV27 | CASSLSFRQTSYGYTF | TGTGCCAGCAGTTTATCGTTTCGACAGACGAGCTATGGCTACACCTTC
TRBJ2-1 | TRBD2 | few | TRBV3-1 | CASSQEPSGSNEQFF | TGTGCCAGCAGCCAAGAGCCTAGCGGGAGCAATGAGCAGTTCTTC
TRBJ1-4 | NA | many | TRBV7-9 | CAIGTANNEKLFF | TGTGCCATCGGCACAGCAAATAATGAAAAACTGTTTTTT
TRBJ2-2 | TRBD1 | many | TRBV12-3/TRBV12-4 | CASKTGTGYTGELFF | TGTGCCAGCAAGACCGGGACAGGCTACACCGGGGAGCTGTTTTTT
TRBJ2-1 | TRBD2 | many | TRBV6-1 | CASRGTGTSGRNEQFF | TGTGCCAGCAGGGGGACCGGGACTAGCGGGAGGAATGAGCAGTTCTTC
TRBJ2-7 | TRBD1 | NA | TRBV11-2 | CASRTTPGQGADEQYF | TGTGCCAGCAGAACCACTCCGGGACAGGGTGCCGACGAGCAGTACTTC
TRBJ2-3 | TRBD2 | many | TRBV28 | CASSSPGLAGEDTQYF | TGTGCCAGCAGTTCACCGGGACTAGCGGGAGAGGATACGCAGTATTTT
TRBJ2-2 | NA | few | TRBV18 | CASSPSRAGNTGELFF | TGTGCCAGCTCACCATCCAGGGCTGGCAACACCGGGGAGCTGTTTTTT
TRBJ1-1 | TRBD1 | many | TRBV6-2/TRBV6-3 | CASRQLDRDTEAFF | TGTGCCAGCAGACAGCTCGACAGGGATACTGAAGCTTTCTTT
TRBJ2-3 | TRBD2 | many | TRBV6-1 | CATSSGRPPDTQYF | TGTGCCACCTCTAGCGGGAGGCCCCCAGATACGCAGTATTTT
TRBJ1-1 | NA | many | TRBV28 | CASSTPFSEAFF | TGTGCCAGCAGTACCCCCTTTTCTGAAGCTTTCTTT